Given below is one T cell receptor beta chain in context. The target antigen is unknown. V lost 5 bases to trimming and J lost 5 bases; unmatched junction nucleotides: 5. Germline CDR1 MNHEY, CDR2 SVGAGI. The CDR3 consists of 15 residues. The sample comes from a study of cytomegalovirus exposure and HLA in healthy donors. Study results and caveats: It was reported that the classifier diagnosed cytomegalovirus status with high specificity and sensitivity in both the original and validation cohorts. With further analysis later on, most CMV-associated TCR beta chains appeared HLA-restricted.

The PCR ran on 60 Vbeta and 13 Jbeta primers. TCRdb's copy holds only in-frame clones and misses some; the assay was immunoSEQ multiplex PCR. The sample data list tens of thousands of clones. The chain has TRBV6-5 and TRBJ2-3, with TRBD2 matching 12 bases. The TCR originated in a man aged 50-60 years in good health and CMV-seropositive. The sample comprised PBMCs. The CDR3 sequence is CASSTGLAGKDTQYF. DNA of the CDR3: TGTGCCAGCAGTACCGGACTAGCGGGAAAAGATACGCAGTATTTT.